The 26 T cell receptor beta chains given below trace back to one sample, sequenced in a study of T-cell reconstitution after alpha-beta-depleted transplantation in children. Molecular barcoding with unique molecular identifiers was used for the TCRbeta library. MiXCR was run by TCRdb on the PCR reads, yielding one entry per CDR3 protein. The table has over 200,000 distinct CDR3 sequences, 8% to 10% seen once; the top ten hold approximately 6.6%. The input for sequencing was PBMCs from the stem cell graft donor, taken from the stem cell graft. The receptor set was obtained from a human donor who donated a stem cell graft to a child with acute lymphoblastic leukemia.

This clonotype occurred many times. J is TRBJ1-5 and V is TRBV10-3; TRBD1 agrees at 10 bases. The germline gives CDR1 ENHRY, CDR2 SYGVKD. The CDR3 totals 14 residues. Losses at the gene ends were 7 bases for V and 5 bases for J; bases not matched to a gene: 5. The CDR3 nucleotides read TGTGCCATCAAAAAGGGGACAGGGGATCAGCCCCAGCATTTT. Protein sequence: CAIKKGTGDQPQHF.

This clonotype was seen a few times. This chain joins TRBV5-6 and TRBJ2-6; a possible D gene is TRBD1 (6 bases). This CDR3 contains 19 residues. CDR1 SGHDT and CDR2 YYEEEE come from the germline V gene. V lost 3 bases and J 1 base, leaving 20 bases between the germline ends. The CDR3 sequence is CASSSSSEGQGSGANVLTF. CDR3 nucleotide sequence: TGTGCCAGCAGCTCAAGCTCAGAGGGACAAGGATCTGGGGCCAACGTCCTGACTTTC.

The V and J genes are TRBV30 and TRBJ2-5; no clear D gene. This CDR3 is built from 17 residues. V was cut by 4 bases and J by 1 base, with 22 bases left in between. Germline CDR1 GTSNPN, CDR2 SVGIG (reference sequence). CDR3 bases: TGTGCCTGGAATTCCCCTTCTTCTGCTAGTGCCCAAGAGACCCAGTACTTC. Translation: CAWNSPSSASAQETQYF.

In its sample, this clonotype was seen a few times. This rearrangement joins TRBV19 to TRBJ2-5; no definite D call. The V end was cut by 8 bases, the J end by 5 bases, with 6 bases between. Germline V lookup: CDR1 LNHDA, CDR2 SQIVND (reference sequence). The CDR3 spans 10 residues. The CDR3 DNA reads as TGTGCCAGTCCCGCGGAGACCCAGTACTTC. Protein sequence: CASPAETQYF.

J is TRBJ1-5 and V is TRBV3-1; D unresolved. CDR1 is LGHDT, CDR2 YNNKEL, per germline (reference sequence). The CDR3 runs to 15 residues. Trimming removed 8 bases at V and 4 bases at J, with 18 bases between. The CDR3 DNA is TGTGCCAGCTGTTTTGAAGGATCTAAGAATCAGCCCCAGCATTTT. Protein: CASCFEGSKNQPQHF. Complete variable domain (other parts from reference TRBV3-1 and TRBJ1-5): DTAVSQTPKYLVTQMGNDKSIKCEQNLGHDTMYWYKQDSKKFLKIMFSYNNKELIINETVPNRFSPKSPDKAHLNLHINSLELGDSAVYFCASCFEGSKNQPQHFGDGTRLSIL.

The chain combines TRBV12-3 or TRBV12-4 with TRBJ1-1; TRBD1 aligns across 7 bases. The CDR3 runs 13 residues. The V gene end was trimmed by 4 bases and the J gene end by 9 bases; junction bases not matched to a gene: 8. The DNA of the CDR3 is TGTGCCAGCAGTTACTTCCGGGACAGCCAAGCTTTCTTT. It specifies CASSYFRDSQAFF.

There are many counts of this clonotype. V and J are TRBV5-5 and TRBJ1-1; no firm D call. The CDR3 has 13 amino acids. Trimming cost V 4 bases and J 3 bases, with 10 bases left between them. CDR1 and CDR2 from the germline V gene are SGHKS and YYEKEE (reference sequence). The CDR3 sequence: CASSPRVDTEAFF. In DNA form, the CDR3 reads TGTGCCAGCAGCCCCCGTGTGGACACTGAAGCTTTCTTT.

The chain has TRBV20-1 and TRBJ2-7; D tentatively fits TRBD1 or TRBD2 (5 bases each). The CDR3 contains 11 residues. Germline V CDR1 and CDR2: DFQATT, SNEGSKA (reference sequence). V gave up 1 base and J gave up 7 bases, with 8 bases separating them. The CDR3 DNA sequence: TGCAGTGCTAGAGGAGGGGCGGAGCAGTACTTC. It codes for CSARGGAEQYF.

In this sample, this clonotype turned up many times. This chain uses TRBV6-5 with TRBJ1-5, with D uncertain. This CDR3 contains 15 residues. Germline V gene data show CDR1 as MNHEY and CDR2 as SVGAGI. Trimming left V 5 bases short and J 5 bases short, with 16 bases between. For the CDR3, the DNA is TGTGCCAGCAGTACCAATAGGGCTGGGGATCAGCCCCAGCATTTT. Residues: CASSTNRAGDQPQHF.

This clonotype occurred many times. The CDR3 sequence is CASSQVLGNEQFF. The CDR3, as DNA: TGTGCCAGCAGCCAAGTCTTGGGGAATGAGCAGTTCTTC. This chain links TRBV14 with TRBJ2-1; D unclear. Per germline, CDR1 SGHDN and CDR2 FVKESK. The V gene lost 1 base and the J gene lost 7 bases, with 8 bases spanning the gap. There are 13 residues in the CDR3.

This clonotype was detected ten times or more. This sequence joins TRBV4-2 and TRBJ1-2, with D hard to call. The CDR3 runs to 15 residues. Germline V lookup: CDR1 LGHNA, CDR2 YNFKEQ. V lost 0 bases to trimming and J lost 5 bases, with 13 bases between them. CDR3 sequence reads: CASSQDAAGEYGYTF. CDR3 DNA sequence: TGTGCCAGCAGCCAAGATGCGGCAGGAGAGTATGGCTACACCTTC.

The gene calls are TRBV20-1 and TRBJ2-3; 8 bases align to TRBD2. With 6 bases clipped from V and 1 base from J, the junction kept 6 bases outside the gene matches. The CDR3 spans 14 residues. The V gene's germline CDR1 is DFQATT and CDR2 SNEGSKA (reference sequence). CDR3 coding DNA: TGCAGTGCCACTAACGGGGGGGGCACAGATACGCAGTATTTT. It encodes CSATNGGGTDTQYF.

This clonotype was recorded at least ten times. V is TRBV20-1 and J is TRBJ2-3; TRBD2 matches 8 bases. Trimming cost V 3 bases and J 5 bases; bases outside gene matches: 10. In germline, CDR1 is DFQATT, CDR2 SNEGSKA (reference sequence). The CDR3 is 15 residues long. In DNA form, the CDR3 reads TGCAGTGCTAGCCCCCGGCGGGGGGCAGGAGATACGCAGTATTTT. It codes for CSASPRRGAGDTQYF.

As to this clonotype: This may be a read error: a much more frequent sequence differs by one nucleotide. Here the CDR3 reads CASGRGYKQYF. The CDR3 DNA is TGTGCCAGCGGCAGGGGTTACAAGCAGTACTTC. V gene TRBV12-3 or TRBV12-4 combines with J gene TRBJ2-7, with D tentatively TRBD1 (6 bases). Trimming took 8 bases from V and 8 from J, leaving 13 bases between them. The CDR3 contains 11 residues.

The chain couples TRBV5-1 to TRBJ1-2; D not certain. CDR1 and CDR2 (germline): SGHRS, YFSETQ. Trimming took 2 bases from V and 4 from J, leaving 15 bases between them. The CDR3 loop spans 15 amino acids. The CDR3 loop reads CASSLGTLGSYGYTF. As DNA, the CDR3 is TGCGCCAGCAGCTTAGGAACGTTGGGGAGCTATGGCTACACCTTC.

This clonotype turned up a few times. The J gene is TRBJ1-2, the V gene TRBV5-1; tentative D call: TRBD1 (6 bases). The V gene's germline CDR1 is SGHRS and CDR2 YFSETQ. The CDR3 is 13 amino acids. Trimming cost V 5 bases and J 5 bases, with 13 bases left between them. The CDR3 here is CASSSNRAYGYTF. Here the CDR3 DNA reads TGCGCCAGCAGTTCAAACAGGGCTTATGGCTACACCTTC.

The chain recombines TRBV5-1 with TRBJ2-5; tentatively, D is TRBD1 or TRBD2 (5 bases each). V dropped 4 bases and J dropped 5 bases, with 18 bases sitting between them. This CDR3 comprises 15 residues. CDR1 is SGHRS and CDR2 is YFSETQ in the germline V gene. The CDR3 here is CASSQNVGEGETQYF. The CDR3 DNA follows: TGCGCCAGCAGCCAGAATGTGGGGGAAGGGGAGACCCAGTACTTC.

The chain couples TRBV19 to TRBJ1-3, with unresolved D. Germline V gene lookup returns CDR1 LNHDA and CDR2 SQIVND (reference sequence). The CDR3 length is 12 residues. Trimming cost V 8 bases and J 4 bases, with 9 bases left between them. The CDR3 DNA is TGTGCCAGTCTATCGGGGGGAAACACCATATATTTT. Translating it yields CASLSGGNTIYF.

The chain couples TRBV25-1 to TRBJ2-2; no reliable D call. V lost 2 bases and J lost 3, with 7 bases in between. Germline lookup yields CDR1 MGHDK and CDR2 SYGVNS. This CDR3 is built from 14 residues. The chain's CDR3 is CASSELGDTGELFF. The CDR3 DNA reads as TGTGCCAGCAGTGAACTCGGAGACACCGGGGAGCTGTTTTTT.

This clonotype was observed a few times. This CDR3 reads CASRLGQEGGYTF. The DNA of the CDR3 is TGTGCCAGCAGACTCGGACAGGAAGGGGGCTACACCTTC. V and J are TRBV6-5 and TRBJ1-2; TRBD1 matches at 7 bases. The trim removed 6 bases at V and 8 bases at J, leaving 9 bases unmatched. Germline V gene data show CDR1 as MNHEY and CDR2 as SVGAGI. The CDR3 consists of 13 residues.

This clonotype was observed at least ten times. J is TRBJ1-2 and V is TRBV12-3 or TRBV12-4; D not resolved. The CDR3 contains 13 residues. Trimming pared 1 base from V and 5 bases from J, leaving 8 bases between. The CDR3 protein is CASSLVGEYGYTF. As DNA, the CDR3 is TGTGCCAGCAGTTTAGTCGGGGAATATGGCTACACCTTC.

The table lists this clonotype with many counts. This chain links TRBV12-3 or TRBV12-4 with TRBJ2-2, with 10 positions matching TRBD1. With V trimmed by 6 bases and J by 3 bases, 7 bases remained unmatched. CDR3 length: 16 residues. In nucleotides, the CDR3 is TGTGCCAGCAGCCGACAGGGGGCCTTGGACACCGGGGAGCTGTTTTTT. It is translated as CASSRQGALDTGELFF.

The gene calls are TRBV7-2 and TRBJ1-1; D unclear. Germline CDR1 SGHTA, CDR2 FQGNSA. This CDR3 spans 15 amino acids. With 0 bases removed from V and 4 bases from J, the gap between germline ends came to 12 bases. In nucleotides, the CDR3 is TGTGCCAGCAGCTTAGCCCCCCTTCTGGGCACTGAAGCTTTCTTT. Amino acids: CASSLAPLLGTEAFF.

This clonotype was picked up many times. The chain carries TRBV7-2 and TRBJ1-5; D gene unclear. The CDR3 sequence is 15 residues long. CDR1 is SGHTA, CDR2 FQGNSA, per germline. Trimming removed 5 bases at V and 1 base at J, with 12 bases between. CDR3 in DNA: TGTGCCAGCAGCCCCCTCCGCGCGAGCAATCAGCCCCAGCATTTT. It specifies CASSPLRASNQPQHF. The full variable domain, in which reference TRBV7-2 and TRBJ1-5 provide the parts outside the CDR3, is GAGVSQSPSNKVTEKGKDVELRCDPISGHTALYWYRQSLGQGLEFLIYFQGNSAPDKSGLPSDRFSAERTGGSVSTLTIQRTQQEDSAVYLCASSPLRASNQPQHFGDGTRLSIL.

The V call is TRBV18, the J call TRBJ1-5, with 10 bases that match TRBD1. The CDR3 covers 16 residues. Germline lookup yields CDR1 KGHSH and CDR2 LQKENI. V dropped 2 bases and J dropped 5; count of bases not matched to a gene: 6. The CDR3 DNA sequence: TGTGCCAGCTCACCATACGGACAGGGGGGAGATCAGCCCCAGCATTTT. The encoded protein is CASSPYGQGGDQPQHF.

Ten or more counts support this clonotype. The chain has TRBV10-3 and TRBJ2-3, with a tentative D call TRBD1 (5 bases). The CDR3 has 15 residues. The germline V gene has CDR1 ENHRY and CDR2 SYGVKD. V dropped 0 bases and J dropped 2 bases, with 9 bases sitting between them. The chain's CDR3 is CAISESGQITDTQYF. CDR3 sequence (DNA): TGTGCCATCAGTGAGTCCGGACAAATCACAGATACGCAGTATTTT.